This T cell receptor (beta chain) was documented in a study of blood T cell repertoires in COVID-19. Across the study: PBMCs, B-cell-depleted T cells, or T cells were the source of the cDNA or gDNA that made up the material.

TCRdb's table, derived via immunoSEQ multiplex PCR, lists solely in-frame clones and lacks some. The table records some 80,000 clones, roughly 80% of them present only once. This CDR3 has 13 residues. Trimming cost V 7 bases and J 1 base, with 11 bases left between them. Germline V gene sequence: CDR1 MNHEY, CDR2 SVGAGI. The sample taken for sequencing was peripheral blood. This clonotype originated in a woman in her 70s with acute or convalescent COVID-19. The chain links TRBV6-5 to TRBJ2-7; TRBD1 might be the D (5 bases). The CDR3 DNA is TGTGCCAGCATGTTAGACAGTTCCTACGAGCAGTACTTC. Encoded protein: CASMLDSSYEQYF.